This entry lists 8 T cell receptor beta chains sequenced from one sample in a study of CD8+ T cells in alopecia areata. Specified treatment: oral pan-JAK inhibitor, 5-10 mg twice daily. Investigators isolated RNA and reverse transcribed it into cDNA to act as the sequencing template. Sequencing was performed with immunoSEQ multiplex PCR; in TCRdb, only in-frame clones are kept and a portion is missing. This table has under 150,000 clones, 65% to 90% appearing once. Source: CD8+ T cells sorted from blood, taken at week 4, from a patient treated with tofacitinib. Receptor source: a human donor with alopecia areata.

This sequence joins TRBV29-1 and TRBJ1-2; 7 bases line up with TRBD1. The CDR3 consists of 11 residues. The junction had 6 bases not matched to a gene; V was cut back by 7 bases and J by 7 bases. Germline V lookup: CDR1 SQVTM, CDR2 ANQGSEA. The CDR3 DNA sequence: TGCAGCGACGACAGGGAGAGTGGCTACACCTTC. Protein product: CSDDRESGYTF.

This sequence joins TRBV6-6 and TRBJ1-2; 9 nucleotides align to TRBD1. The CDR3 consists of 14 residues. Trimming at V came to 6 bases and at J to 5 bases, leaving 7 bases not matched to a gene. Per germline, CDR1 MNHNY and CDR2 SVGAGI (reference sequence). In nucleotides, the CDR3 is TGTGCCAGCAGCCCTGACAGGGGGGCTTATGGCTACACCTTC. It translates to CASSPDRGAYGYTF.

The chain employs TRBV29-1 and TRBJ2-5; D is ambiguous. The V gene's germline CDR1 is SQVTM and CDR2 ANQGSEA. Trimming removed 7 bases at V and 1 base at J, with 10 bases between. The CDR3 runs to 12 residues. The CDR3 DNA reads TGCAGCGCCGATGGCAGCCAAGAGACCCAGTACTTC. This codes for CSADGSQETQYF. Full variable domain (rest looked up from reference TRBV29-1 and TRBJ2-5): SAVISQKPSRDICQRGTSLTIQCQVDSQVTMMFWYRQQPGQSLTLIATANQGSEATYESGFVIDKFPISRPNLTFSTLTVSNMSPEDSSIYLCSADGSQETQYFGPGTRLLVL.

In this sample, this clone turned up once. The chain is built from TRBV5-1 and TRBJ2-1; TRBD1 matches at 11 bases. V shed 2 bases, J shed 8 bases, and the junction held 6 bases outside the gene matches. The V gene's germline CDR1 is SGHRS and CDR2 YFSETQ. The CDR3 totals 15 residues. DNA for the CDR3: TGCGCCAGCAGCTTCGGACAGGGGGCTTGGGATGAGCAGTTCTTC. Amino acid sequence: CASSFGQGAWDEQFF.

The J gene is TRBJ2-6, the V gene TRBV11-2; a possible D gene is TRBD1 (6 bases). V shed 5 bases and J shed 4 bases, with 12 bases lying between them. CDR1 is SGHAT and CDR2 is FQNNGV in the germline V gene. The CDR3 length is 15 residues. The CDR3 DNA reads TGTGCCAGCAGCACGGGACACGGAGGGGCCAACGTCCTGACTTTC. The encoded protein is CASSTGHGGANVLTF.

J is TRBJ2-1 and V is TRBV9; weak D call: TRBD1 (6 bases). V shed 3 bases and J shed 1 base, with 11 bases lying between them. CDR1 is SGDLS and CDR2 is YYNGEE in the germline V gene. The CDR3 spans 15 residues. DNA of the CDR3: TGTGCCAGCAGCGAAGACAGGCCTTCCTACAATGAGCAGTTCTTC. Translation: CASSEDRPSYNEQFF.

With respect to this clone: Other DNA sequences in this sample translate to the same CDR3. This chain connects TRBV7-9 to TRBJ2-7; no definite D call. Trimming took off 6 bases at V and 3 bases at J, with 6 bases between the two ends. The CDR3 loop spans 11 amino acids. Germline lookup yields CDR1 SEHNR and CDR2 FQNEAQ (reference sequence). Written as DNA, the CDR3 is TGTGCCAGCAGTTCCGTCTACGAGCAGTACTTC. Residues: CASSSVYEQYF.

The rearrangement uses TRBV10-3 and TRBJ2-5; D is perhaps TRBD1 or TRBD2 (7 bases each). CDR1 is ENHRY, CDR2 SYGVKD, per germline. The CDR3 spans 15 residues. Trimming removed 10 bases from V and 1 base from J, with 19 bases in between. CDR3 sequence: CATGGLAETQETQYF. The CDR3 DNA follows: TGTGCCACAGGGGGGCTAGCGGAGACCCAAGAGACCCAGTACTTC.